Below are 11 T cell receptor beta chains sequenced from a single sample in a study of control samples from healthy donors and cancer patients. This table comes from immunoSEQ multiplex PCR, and its TCRdb copy is limited to in-frame clones, with some not included. The sample holds roughly 130,000 clones, 80% to 95% seen once. The sample taken for sequencing was blood. The receptors were gathered from a man younger than 35 in good health.

This chain joins TRBV5-1 and TRBJ2-3, with a weak D call TRBD1 (5 bases). CDR1 is SGHRS, CDR2 YFSETQ, per germline. The CDR3 runs to 16 residues. V was cut by 5 bases and J by 4 bases, with 20 bases left in between. CDR3 residues: CASSQGRVLGSDTQYF. The CDR3 DNA sequence: TGCGCCAGCAGTCAGGGCAGGGTCCTGGGGTCAGATACGCAGTATTTT.

CDR3 sequence (DNA): TGTGCCAGTAGTATAGGGCTGAGAGCGGAAGCTTTCTTT. Protein sequence: CASSIGLRAEAFF. This chain connects TRBV19 to TRBJ1-1; unclear D gene. This CDR3 has 13 residues. Germline lookup yields CDR1 LNHDA and CDR2 SQIVND (reference sequence). Trimming removed 1 base from V and 8 bases from J, with 11 bases in between.

This chain links TRBV2 with TRBJ2-7; D is ambiguous. The germline V and J ends were trimmed by 3 bases and 2 bases, with 11 bases remaining between them. CDR1 is SNHLY and CDR2 is FYNNEI in the germline V gene. There are 14 residues in the CDR3. CDR3 sequence: CASSEGRPAYEQYF. Written as DNA, the CDR3 is TGTGCCAGCAGTGAGGGCAGGCCCGCCTACGAGCAGTACTTC.

The V and J genes are TRBV6-5 and TRBJ1-6; 8 bases agree with TRBD1. With 2 bases clipped from V and 9 bases from J, the junction kept 6 bases outside the gene matches. The germline gives CDR1 MNHEY, CDR2 SVGAGI. There are 15 residues in the CDR3. Written as DNA, the CDR3 is TGTGCCAGCAGTTACACTCAGGGGGCCGGTTCACCCCTCCACTTT. It codes for CASSYTQGAGSPLHF.

The chain couples TRBV27 to TRBJ1-2; D not resolved. The CDR3 runs to 14 residues. V was pared by 2 bases and J by 0 bases, with 7 bases between. The germline V gene has CDR1 MNHEY and CDR2 SMNVEV (reference sequence). CDR3 region: CASSLRQTNYGYTF. CDR3 DNA: TGTGCCAGCAGTTTAAGACAAACTAACTATGGCTACACCTTC.

This clone was counted between two and nine times. This chain uses TRBV10-3 with TRBJ1-5; D may be TRBD1 (6 bases). CDR3 length equals 14 residues. Trimming took off 10 bases at V and 1 base at J, with 14 bases between the two ends. Germline V gene sequence: CDR1 ENHRY, CDR2 SYGVKD. CDR3 bases: TGTGCCACCAAGGGAAGGGGGAGCAATCAGCCCCAGCATTTT. Its protein product is CATKGRGSNQPQHF.

The chain has TRBV2 and TRBJ1-5; tentative D call: TRBD1 (6 bases). Trimming took 6 bases from V and 1 from J, leaving 13 bases between them. The CDR3 totals 15 residues. Per germline, CDR1 SNHLY and CDR2 FYNNEI. For the CDR3, the DNA is TGTGCCAGCAGGTCGGGACACCTAAGCAATCAGCCCCAGCATTTT. This codes for CASRSGHLSNQPQHF.

This clone is a singleton in its sample. The chain recombines TRBV11-2 with TRBJ2-2; D gene ambiguous. V lost 0 bases and J lost 7, with 6 bases in between. The CDR3 extends over 13 amino acids. CDR1 is SGHAT and CDR2 is FQNNGV in the germline V gene. CDR3 coding DNA: TGTGCCAGCAGCTTAGATCCGGTCGGGGAGCTGTTTTTT. Translated, it gives CASSLDPVGELFF.

The chain recombines TRBV14 with TRBJ1-1; 9 positions agree with TRBD1. Germline loops: CDR1 SGHDN, CDR2 FVKESK. This CDR3 is built from 15 residues. V was clipped by 3 bases and J by 4 bases; unmatched bases: 6. This CDR3 is CASSHPGQGLTEAFF. The CDR3 DNA reads TGTGCCAGCAGCCACCCTGGACAGGGGCTCACTGAAGCTTTCTTT.

V usage is TRBV12-3 or TRBV12-4 and J usage is TRBJ2-7; D is ambiguous. The CDR3 consists of 12 residues. V was cut by 1 base and J by 6 bases, with 7 bases left in between. CDR3 nucleotide sequence: TGTGCCAGCAGTTTAGGAATTCGCGAGCAGTACTTC. Encoded protein: CASSLGIREQYF.

In its sample, this clone was seen a few times. The gene calls are TRBV21-1 and TRBJ1-6. TRBV21-1 counts as a pseudogene. The length of the CDR3 is 17 residues. The CDR3 sequence: CASSKRGVGQSDSPLHF. For the CDR3, the DNA is TGTGCCAGCAGCAAAAGGGGGGTAGGACAGTCGGATTCACCCCTCCACTTT.